These 5 T cell receptor beta chains were sequenced from one sample in a study of cytomegalovirus exposure and HLA in healthy donors. Some clones are missing from TCRdb's copy, which holds only in-frame ones; the method was immunoSEQ multiplex PCR. The sample yields 150,000 to 200,000 clones, around 96% seen once. The sequenced material came from PBMCs. The receptor source for this set is a woman in her late teens or twenties in good health and CMV-seronegative.

In its sample, this clone was seen a few times. The chain employs TRBV2 and TRBJ1-3, with D unclear. Germline assignment: CDR1 SNHLY and CDR2 FYNNEI. The CDR3 is made up of 13 amino acids. Trimming took off 1 base at V and 5 bases at J, with 6 bases between the two ends. In DNA form, the CDR3 reads TGTGCCAGCAGTGAAGGAGGTAGAAACACCATATATTTT. This gives the protein CASSEGGRNTIYF. The variable domain in full, with the rest retrieved from reference TRBV2 and TRBJ1-3, is EPEVTQTPSHQVTQMGQEVILRCVPISNHLYFYWYRQILGQKVEFLVSFYNNEISEKSEIFDDQFSVERPDGSNFTLKIRSTKLEDSAMYFCASSEGGRNTIYFGEGSWLTVV.

The gene calls are TRBV4-2 and TRBJ1-3; D gene uncertain. The ends were cut back, 0 bases at V and 3 bases at J, with 9 bases in the middle. Germline-derived CDR1 and CDR2 are LGHNA and YNFKEQ. The CDR3 consists of 15 residues. The CDR3 DNA reads TGTGCCAGCAGCCAAGAATCCATTTTTGGAAACACCATATATTTT. Translated, it gives CASSQESIFGNTIYF.

This chain uses TRBV7-3 with TRBJ2-2; TRBD2 agrees at 7 bases. The CDR3 length is 18 residues. The J segment lost 0 bases and the V segment lost 5 bases, leaving 12 bases of the junction unmatched. CDR1 and CDR2 from the germline V gene are SGHTA and FQGTGA. CDR3 in amino acids: CASSDSAAGVSNTGELFF. The CDR3 region has the DNA TGTGCCAGCAGCGACTCCGCCGCGGGGGTATCGAACACCGGGGAGCTGTTTTTT.

The V gene is TRBV19, the J gene TRBJ2-7; 9 bases agree with TRBD1. After removal of 3 bases from V and 0 bases from J, the junction contained 6 bases not matched to a gene. Germline CDR1 reads LNHDA; CDR2 reads SQIVND (reference sequence). The CDR3 extends over 16 amino acids. In DNA form, the CDR3 reads TGTGCCAGTAGTATGAGGGACAGGGCGAGCTCCTACGAGCAGTACTTC. Amino acids: CASSMRDRASSYEQYF.

The V and J genes are TRBV7-3 and TRBJ2-5; perhaps TRBD1 as D (5 bases). The CDR3 runs 15 residues. V dropped 0 bases and J dropped 4 bases, with 12 bases sitting between them. Germline CDR1 and CDR2: SGHTA and FQGTGA. CDR3: CASSLTGAPRETQYF. CDR3 nucleotides: TGTGCCAGCAGCTTAACAGGGGCCCCCCGAGAGACCCAGTACTTC.